The next 29 T cell receptor beta chains were all read from a single sample in a study of blood T cells in healthy people across ages. Sample-barcoded 5' priming and a J-beta primer mix drove a second PCR of about 6 to 11 cycles. Each CDR3 protein is one row after TCRdb ran MiXCR on the 5' RACE reads. The profile shows over a million distinct CDR3 sequences, 42% of them singletons. Material for sequencing was blood. All receptors come from a woman younger than 30 in good health.

The chain uses TRBV12-3 or TRBV12-4 and TRBJ2-2, with TRBD1 matching over 7 bases. J gave up 6 bases and V 6 bases, and 7 bases lay outside the gene matches. The CDR3 covers 14 residues. The CDR3 protein is CASRPGQEPGELFF. The CDR3 coding sequence is TGTGCCAGCAGACCCGGACAGGAACCCGGGGAGCTGTTTTTT.

The rearrangement joins TRBV20-1 to TRBJ2-4; D remains ambiguous. This CDR3 spans 13 amino acids. Per germline, CDR1 DFQATT and CDR2 SNEGSKA (reference sequence). V lost 4 bases, J lost 0 bases, and 7 bases lay in between. CDR3 in amino acids: CSAIGLAKNIQYF. The CDR3 DNA reads TGCAGTGCTATAGGGTTAGCCAAAAACATTCAGTACTTC.

There are a few counts of this clonotype. The chain is built from TRBV27 and TRBJ2-6, with D uncertain. CDR1 and CDR2 from the germline V gene are MNHEY and SMNVEV (reference sequence). The CDR3 consists of 15 residues. Between the trimmed V and J ends, which lost 4 bases and 4 bases, there was a span of 11 bases. The CDR3 protein is CASSSPTIGANVLTF. The CDR3 region has the DNA TGTGCCAGCAGTTCGCCCACTATAGGGGCCAACGTCCTGACTTTC.

The chain carries TRBV12-3 or TRBV12-4 and TRBJ1-5; 7 bases match TRBD1. V lost 6 bases and J lost 1; bases outside the gene matches: 6. The CDR3 covers 15 residues. The CDR3, as DNA: TGTGCCAGCAGGGATCAGGGGGTAAGCAATCAGCCCCAGCATTTT. It specifies CASRDQGVSNQPQHF.

This sequence joins TRBV2 and TRBJ1-1; TRBD1 matches 7 bases. V dropped 6 bases and J dropped 5; count of bases not matched to a gene: 15. The CDR3 is 16 amino acids. Germline loops: CDR1 SNHLY, CDR2 FYNNEI. The CDR3 protein is CASRPTGKVGKTEAFF. In DNA, the CDR3 is TGTGCCAGCAGGCCGACAGGGAAAGTCGGAAAAACTGAAGCTTTCTTT.

The chain links TRBV27 to TRBJ2-1; possibly TRBD1 or TRBD2 for D (6 bases each). Germline lookup yields CDR1 MNHEY and CDR2 SMNVEV (reference sequence). This CDR3 has 14 amino acids. The V end lost 8 bases, the J end lost 4 bases, and 15 bases lay between the germline ends. The CDR3 DNA follows: TGTGCCAGCGGCGGGACACCGGCTTACAATGAGCAGTTCTTC. Translation: CASGGTPAYNEQFF.

This clonotype was seen a handful of times. The V and J genes are TRBV3-1 and TRBJ2-5; TRBD2 matches 12 bases. Germline-derived CDR1 and CDR2 are LGHDT and YNNKEL (reference sequence). V dropped 7 bases and J dropped 1; count of bases not matched to a gene: 4. This CDR3 spans 15 amino acids. The CDR3 coding sequence is TGTGCCAGCAAAACTAGCGGGGGGCCCCAAGAGACCCAGTACTTC. Amino acids: CASKTSGGPQETQYF.

This clonotype was seen more than once but under ten times. The V gene is TRBV7-9, the J gene TRBJ1-2, with TRBD1 matching over 7 bases. The CDR3 is made up of 14 amino acids. The V segment lost 8 bases and the J segment 4 bases; nucleotides outside the gene matches: 10. CDR1 and CDR2 (germline): SEHNR, FQNEAQ (reference sequence). DNA for the CDR3: TGTGCCAGCGGGGGGGTGACAGGGATCTATGGCTACACCTTC. It is translated as CASGGVTGIYGYTF.

This clonotype has more than one count but fewer than ten. The V gene is TRBV6-2 or TRBV6-3, the J gene TRBJ2-3; D is unclear. With 8 bases removed from V and 6 bases from J, the gap between germline ends came to 9 bases. The germline V gene has CDR1 MNHEY and CDR2 SVGEGT. The CDR3 spans 11 residues. In DNA, the CDR3 is TGTGCCAGCGCGCGTCTGGATACGCAGTATTTT. It encodes CASARLDTQYF.

The rearrangement uses TRBV2 and TRBJ1-1; D gene unclear. The CDR3 is 14 amino acids. Trimming removed 6 bases from V and 0 bases from J, with 11 bases in between. The germline CDR1 and CDR2 sequences are SNHLY and FYNNEI. The CDR3 DNA is TGTGCCAGCAGCGGACCCCAAATGAACACTGAAGCTTTCTTT. This codes for CASSGPQMNTEAFF.

This clonotype was detected a few times. The chain links TRBV7-2 to TRBJ2-4; D may be TRBD1 (6 bases). CDR1 and CDR2 from the germline V gene are SGHTA and FQGNSA. V was clipped by 2 bases and J by 7 bases, with 18 bases between them. This CDR3 region has 16 residues. DNA for the CDR3: TGTGCCAGCAGCTTATTGGGTCGACAGGCACTGAACATTCAGTACTTC. Its protein product is CASSLLGRQALNIQYF.

The CDR3 DNA follows: TGTGCCAGCGTCCGACAGGAAGGGAATGAGCAGTTCTTC. It specifies CASVRQEGNEQFF. This chain joins TRBV6-6 and TRBJ2-1; tentatively, D is TRBD1 (6 bases). The germline CDR1 and CDR2 sequences are MNHNY and SVGAGI (reference sequence). This CDR3 spans 13 amino acids. The V end lost 8 bases, the J end lost 7 bases, and 15 bases lay between the germline ends.

This clonotype was detected a few times. This chain links TRBV20-1 with TRBJ2-7, with 7 bases matching TRBD2. This CDR3 is 15 amino acids long. With V trimmed by 1 base and J by 1 base, 7 bases remained unmatched. Germline values: CDR1 DFQATT, CDR2 SNEGSKA (reference sequence). The CDR3 DNA follows: TGCAGTGCTAGAGCTCCTAGCGGCGTATCCTACGAGCAGTACTTC. It yields the protein CSARAPSGVSYEQYF.

V is TRBV4-1 and J is TRBJ1-2; 7 bases map to TRBD1. CDR3 length: 13 residues. CDR1 and CDR2 from the germline V gene are MGHRA and YSYEKL. The trim removed 0 bases at V and 7 bases at J, leaving 2 bases unmatched. CDR3 sequence (DNA): TGCGCCAGCAGCCAAGAAGGGGGCTGTGGCTACACCTTC. Translating it yields CASSQEGGCGYTF.

This clonotype appeared a few times. V gene TRBV10-3 combines with J gene TRBJ1-1; 7 bases are a match to TRBD1. The CDR3 spans 15 residues. Germline V gene lookup returns CDR1 ENHRY and CDR2 SYGVKD. Trimming cost V 6 bases and J 4 bases; bases outside gene matches: 11. DNA of the CDR3: TGTGCCATCAGGGGACAGAGTAGGCACCTCACTGAAGCTTTCTTT. It yields the protein CAIRGQSRHLTEAFF.

This clonotype was recorded a few times. This chain joins TRBV7-6 and TRBJ2-5; D gene unclear. CDR1 is SGHVS, CDR2 FNYEAQ, per germline. This CDR3 is 12 amino acids long. V lost 5 bases, J lost 11 bases, and 15 bases lay in between. The CDR3 here is CASSTTTPEQYF. The CDR3, as DNA: TGTGCCAGCAGCACGACAACACCAGAGCAGTACTTC. The full variable domain, in which reference TRBV7-6 and TRBJ2-5 provide the parts outside the CDR3, is GAGVSQSPRYKVTKRGQDVALRCDPISGHVSLYWYRQALGQGPEFLTYFNYEAQQDKSGLPNDRFSAERPEGSISTLTIQRTEQRDSAMYRCASSTTTPEQYFGPGTRLLVL.

Only a few counts were recorded for this clonotype. The chain carries TRBV7-3 and TRBJ2-1; no reliable D call. Trimming removed 8 bases from V and 2 bases from J, with 7 bases in between. This CDR3 spans 12 amino acids. Germline-derived CDR1 and CDR2 are SGHTA and FQGTGA. CDR3 in DNA: TGTGCCAGCGGGTCGACCTACAATGAGCAGTTCTTC. Amino acids: CASGSTYNEQFF.

The chain employs TRBV29-1 and TRBJ2-7; D is tentatively TRBD1 or TRBD2 (5 bases each). CDR3 length equals 14 residues. Trimming took off 5 bases at V and 7 bases at J, with 21 bases between the two ends. Per the germline V gene, CDR1 is SQVTM and CDR2 is ANQGSEA. The DNA of the CDR3 is TGCAGCGTTAACCCAGGGAGCTCCTACAATGAGCAGTACTTC. Translation gives CSVNPGSSYNEQYF.

This chain connects TRBV13 to TRBJ2-1, with 7 nucleotides matching TRBD2. V shed 7 bases, J shed 2 bases, and the junction held 8 bases outside the gene matches. This CDR3 has 15 amino acids. Germline loops: CDR1 PRHDT, CDR2 FYEKMQ (reference sequence). The CDR3, as DNA: TGTGCCAGCATGCGGACGAGCGGGACCTACAATGAGCAGTTCTTC. It is translated as CASMRTSGTYNEQFF.

This clonotype is a singleton in its sample. V is TRBV5-1 and J is TRBJ1-5; 9 bases are a match to TRBD1. The CDR3 contains 17 residues. J gave up 4 bases and V 0 bases, and 8 bases lay outside the gene matches. Germline-derived CDR1 and CDR2 are SGHRS and YFSETQ. The CDR3 sequence: CASSLDQDRGFNQPQHF. In DNA, the CDR3 is TGCGCCAGCAGCTTGGATCAGGACAGGGGCTTTAATCAGCCCCAGCATTTT.

This clonotype was detected a few times. The rearrangement links TRBV9 to TRBJ1-2; TRBD1 matches 11 bases. The germline V gene encodes CDR1 SGDLS and CDR2 YYNGEE. The junction had 5 bases not matched to a gene; V was cut back by 3 bases and J by 4 bases. The CDR3 runs 15 residues. CDR3 bases: TGTGCCAGCAGCGCCGGGACAGGGGGACCCTATGGCTACACCTTC. It translates to CASSAGTGGPYGYTF.

J is TRBJ2-1 and V is TRBV20-1; weak D call: TRBD2 (6 bases). The V and J ends lost 7 bases and 3 bases respectively, with 16 bases between them. The CDR3 covers 14 residues. Germline V lookup: CDR1 DFQATT, CDR2 SNEGSKA (reference sequence). The CDR3 sequence is CSVKRDFIYNEQFF. The CDR3 DNA sequence: TGCAGTGTTAAAAGGGACTTCATCTACAATGAGCAGTTCTTC.

This clonotype was observed a handful of times. The chain uses TRBV6-1 and TRBJ2-5; D is unclear. CDR1 is MNHNS, CDR2 SASEGT, per germline. The V gene lost 6 bases and the J gene lost 4 bases, with 12 bases spanning the gap. This CDR3 is 13 amino acids long. CDR3 coding DNA: TGTGCCAGCAGACCCGCCGCCGGAGAGACCCAGTACTTC. Amino acids: CASRPAAGETQYF.

The V call is TRBV14, the J call TRBJ2-7; D is ambiguous. This CDR3 is built from 12 residues. Germline V gene data show CDR1 as SGHDN and CDR2 as FVKESK. V was trimmed by 5 bases and J by 10 bases, leaving 15 bases between them. CDR3 DNA sequence: TGTGCCAGCAGCAATTCTGGTAGTGTTCAGTACTTC. Amino acid sequence: CASSNSGSVQYF.

The chain is built from TRBV11-2 and TRBJ2-1; TRBD2 aligns across 11 bases. J was trimmed by 6 bases and V by 5 bases; bases with no gene match: 9. The CDR3 spans 16 residues. In germline, CDR1 is SGHAT, CDR2 FQNNGV. The CDR3 loop is CASSPRGLAVINEQFF. The CDR3 DNA reads TGTGCCAGCAGCCCCCGGGGACTAGCGGTTATCAATGAGCAGTTCTTC.

The rearrangement joins TRBV12-3 or TRBV12-4 to TRBJ2-3, with TRBD1 as a possible D gene (5 bases). Deletions cut 7 bases from V and 2 bases from J, with 34 bases between. The CDR3 runs to 21 residues. The CDR3 region has the DNA TGTGCCAGCATGGAGTATATCCGGACACACAATATCCCGACCCTCACAGATACGCAGTATTTT. It specifies CASMEYIRTHNIPTLTDTQYF.

The rearrangement joins TRBV20-1 to TRBJ2-1, with TRBD2 matching over 10 bases. V gave up 5 bases and J gave up 0 bases; unmatched junction bases: 10. The CDR3 is 17 residues long. Germline V gene lookup returns CDR1 DFQATT and CDR2 SNEGSKA (reference sequence). The CDR3 DNA is TGCAGTGCTCAAGGACTAGCGGATCAAAGCTCCTACAATGAGCAGTTCTTC. The encoded protein is CSAQGLADQSSYNEQFF.

This clonotype turned up a few times. The chain has TRBV15 and TRBJ2-4, with TRBD2 matching 12 bases. The J call may be faulty, since TRBJ2-7 better matches the DNA end. This CDR3 region has 14 residues. CDR1 and CDR2 from the germline V gene are LNHNV and YYDKDF (reference sequence). The CDR3 loop is CASSTSGGRYEQYF. In nucleotides, the CDR3 is TGTGCCTCCTCGACTAGCGGGGGAAGGTACGAGCAGTACTTC.

This clonotype appeared a few times. The chain links TRBV6-1 to TRBJ2-1, with D possibly matching TRBD2 (5 bases). V lost 7 bases and J lost 7, with 32 bases in between. In germline, CDR1 is MNHNS, CDR2 SASEGT. This CDR3 is 19 amino acids long. The CDR3 loop is CASTPSEEGLGSRVNEQFF. The CDR3 DNA follows: TGTGCCAGCACCCCGTCGGAGGAAGGACTGGGTTCAAGGGTTAATGAGCAGTTCTTC.